Each of the 10 T cell receptor beta chains below was sequenced from the same sample in a study of read filtering for tumor transcriptome and immune sequencing. Molecular barcoded adaptors covering alpha/delta and beta/gamma chains were used on roughly 400 ng RNA. TCRdb recomputed calls from the reads with MiXCR, one row per CDR3 protein. Counted here are 20,000 to 25,000 distinct CDR3 sequences, roughly an eighth occurring once; the ten biggest clones make up approximately 70%. The sequenced material came from a population of CD138-negative cells sorted from bone marrow. The receptors derive from a donor at least 40 years old with multiple myeloma.

This clonotype was seen ten or more times. The chain combines TRBV7-9 with TRBJ2-5; D is perhaps TRBD1 (5 bases). This CDR3 is 14 amino acids long. Between the trimmed V and J ends, which lost 6 bases and 3 bases, there was a span of 14 bases. The germline gives CDR1 SEHNR, CDR2 FQNEAQ (reference sequence). The CDR3 is CASSFGALKETQYF. The CDR3 coding sequence is TGTGCCAGCAGTTTTGGGGCCTTAAAAGAGACCCAGTACTTC.

This clonotype was seen a few times. Given a much more abundant clone one base away, this may be a read error. The chain combines TRBV6-2 or TRBV6-3 with TRBJ2-1; 10 bases agree with TRBD2. Germline CDR1 reads MNHEY; CDR2 reads SVGEGT. Trimming cost V 5 bases and J 0 bases; bases outside gene matches: 10. This CDR3 region has 18 residues. The CDR3 nucleotides read TGTGCCAGCAGTAACCGTCGACTAGCGGGCGGCTCCTACAATGAGCAGTTCTTC. Amino acids: CASSNRRLAGGSYNEQFF.

This clonotype was counted at least ten times. The chain links TRBV5-5 to TRBJ1-2; TRBD1 aligns across 7 bases. Trimming took 0 bases from V and 7 from J; bases not matched to a gene: 6. The germline V gene has CDR1 SGHKS and CDR2 YYEKEE (reference sequence). This CDR3 is built from 14 residues. CDR3 loop: CASSLEGTVAGYTF. The CDR3 bases are TGTGCCAGCAGCTTGGAAGGGACAGTCGCTGGCTACACCTTC.

This clonotype was seen at least ten times. The CDR3 coding sequence is TGCAGTGCAGAAGGGCCGGGACTAACGTTCTACAATGAGCAGTTCTTC. This translates into CSAEGPGLTFYNEQFF. V gene TRBV20-1 combines with J gene TRBJ2-1, with 7 bases identical to TRBD2. Losses at the gene ends were 6 bases for V and 3 bases for J; bases not matched to a gene: 14. The CDR3 runs 16 residues. Germline loops: CDR1 DFQATT, CDR2 SNEGSKA (reference sequence).

This clonotype was observed many times. The chain couples TRBV7-3 to TRBJ2-1; 14 bases line up with TRBD2. The germline V gene encodes CDR1 SGHTA and CDR2 FQGTGA. The CDR3 length is 15 residues. After removal of 5 bases from V and 8 bases from J, the junction contained 5 bases not matched to a gene. The CDR3 protein is CASSPGTSGSYEQFF. The CDR3 DNA follows: TGTGCCAGCAGCCCCGGGACTAGCGGGAGCTATGAGCAGTTCTTC.

This clonotype came up many times. This sequence joins TRBV29-1 and TRBJ2-3, with D unresolved. Trimming shortened V by 7 bases and J by 6 bases, and 17 bases separated the two germline ends. The germline gives CDR1 SQVTM, CDR2 ANQGSEA. The CDR3 sequence is 13 residues long. The CDR3 DNA follows: TGCAGCGCGGAACCCGGAAGTGGGGATACGCAGTATTTT. Translated, it gives CSAEPGSGDTQYF.

The chain joins TRBV29-1 to TRBJ2-5; TRBD2 might be the D (5 bases). CDR1 SQVTM and CDR2 ANQGSEA come from the germline V gene. The CDR3 has 12 amino acids. V was trimmed by 2 bases and J by 2 bases, leaving 6 bases between them. CDR3 loop: CSVETRQETQYF. CDR3 sequence (DNA): TGCAGCGTTGAAACTAGGCAAGAGACCCAGTACTTC.

This clonotype was recorded at least ten times. The chain recombines TRBV7-9 with TRBJ2-7, with a tentative D call TRBD1 (5 bases). V gave up 4 bases and J gave up 6 bases, with 13 bases separating them. CDR3 length: 13 amino acids. Germline CDR1 is SEHNR and CDR2 is FQNEAQ (reference sequence). This CDR3 is CASSSGHLSEQYF. The CDR3, as DNA: TGTGCCAGCAGCTCCGGACACCTTTCCGAGCAGTACTTC.

About this clonotype: A much bigger clone sits one base away, suggesting this may be a read error. The chain employs TRBV11-2 and TRBJ1-2; D is perhaps TRBD1 (5 bases). The CDR3 loop spans 17 amino acids. V lost 4 bases, J lost 0 bases, and 18 bases lay in between. Germline V lookup: CDR1 SGHAT, CDR2 FQNNGV. The CDR3 DNA reads as TGTGCCAGCAGCTGGGGCGTTGGGGCTCTTGCTAACTATGGCTACACCTTC. Translation gives CASSWGVGALANYGYTF.

The J gene is TRBJ1-1, the V gene TRBV20-1, with no clear D. In germline, CDR1 is DFQATT, CDR2 SNEGSKA (reference sequence). The V end was cut by 6 bases, the J end by 3 bases, with 14 bases between. The CDR3 consists of 13 residues. CDR3: CSARREMDTEAFF. The DNA for the CDR3 is TGCAGTGCAAGGCGGGAGATGGACACTGAAGCTTTCTTT.